This T cell receptor (beta chain) was sequenced in a study of T cell responses to AZD1222 COVID-19 vaccine. Study details: Timing groups of about 4 and about 12 weeks for second doses were pooled.

General study findings and limits: Spike-specific TCR repertoires showed rising breadth and depth after two AZD1222 doses.

TCRdb's copy holds only in-frame clones and misses some; the assay was immunoSEQ multiplex PCR. The sample lists 110,000 or so clones, around 90% occurring once. With regard to this clone: Its antigen remains unknown.

V lost 6 bases and J 7 bases, leaving 21 bases between the germline ends. This CDR3 is 15 amino acids long. CDR1 and CDR2 (germline): SGHTA, FQGNSA. The rearrangement links TRBV7-2 to TRBJ1-2; tentative D call: TRBD1 (5 bases). The source of this sequence is an adult in good health. Source: peripheral blood, taken on day 0 of AZD1222 vaccination. The CDR3 DNA sequence: TGTGCCAGCAGACATCGACAGTATGGCATCGGTGGCTACACCTTC. This sequence encodes CASRHRQYGIGGYTF.